One and the same sample provided the 7 T cell receptor beta chains below, sequenced in a study of PD-1 blockade in classical Hodgkin lymphoma. Every patient relapsed after autologous stem cell transplantation, and brentuximab vedotin exposure varied. This table comes from immunoSEQ multiplex PCR, and its TCRdb copy is limited to in-frame clones, with some not included. The sample records approximately 70,000 clones, under 95% being singletons. The sample here was peripheral blood mononuclear cells (PBMCs), taken at baseline. All receptors come from a human donor with classical Hodgkin lymphoma.

The V gene is TRBV6-1, the J gene TRBJ1-6, with TRBD1 matching over 10 bases. This CDR3 region has 15 residues. Germline CDR1 reads MNHNS; CDR2 reads SASEGT. Trimming cost V 3 bases and J 7 bases; bases outside gene matches: 3. CDR3 region: CASSESTGGNSPLHF. Written as DNA, the CDR3 is TGTGCCAGCAGTGAGTCGACAGGGGGCAATTCACCCCTCCACTTT.

This sequence joins TRBV27 and TRBJ2-2; the D gene is possibly TRBD2 (7 bases). The CDR3 consists of 18 residues. Germline CDR1 reads MNHEY; CDR2 reads SMNVEV (reference sequence). Trimming pared 1 base from V and 5 bases from J, leaving 20 bases between. CDR3 amino acids: CASSLWGGARGRTGELFF. In nucleotides, the CDR3 is TGTGCCAGCAGTTTATGGGGGGGCGCTAGGGGAAGAACCGGGGAGCTGTTTTTT.

The rearrangement joins TRBV9 to TRBJ2-5, with 10 bases fitting TRBD1. Trimming cost V 0 bases and J 5 bases; bases outside gene matches: 10. This CDR3 is 17 amino acids long. Looked up from germline, CDR1 is SGDLS and CDR2 is YYNGEE. The CDR3 region is CASSVEGPGQGMETQYF. For the CDR3, the DNA is TGTGCCAGCAGCGTAGAGGGGCCGGGACAGGGGATGGAGACCCAGTACTTC.

The gene calls are TRBV19 and TRBJ2-7, with D perhaps TRBD2 (6 bases). Germline lookup yields CDR1 LNHDA and CDR2 SQIVND (reference sequence). Trimming removed 2 bases at V and 7 bases at J, with 18 bases between. The CDR3 extends over 15 amino acids. The CDR3 coding sequence is TGTGCCAGTAGTATACCTCGCCGGGAGCGAGGTGAGCAGTACTTC. Translating it yields CASSIPRRERGEQYF.

The chain employs TRBV7-9 and TRBJ1-2, with 7 bases that match TRBD1. V lost 3 bases, J lost 1 base, and 11 bases stayed unmatched. Germline V gene data show CDR1 as SEHNR and CDR2 as FQNEAQ (reference sequence). This CDR3 has 17 amino acids. The CDR3 DNA reads TGTGCCAGCAGCTTGGGTCCACGGGACAGTATTAACTATGGCTACACCTTC. Translation gives CASSLGPRDSINYGYTF.

The chain joins TRBV19 to TRBJ2-3; D call uncertain. The V end lost 7 bases, the J end lost 0 bases, and 14 bases lay between the germline ends. The CDR3 has 15 amino acids. Per the germline V gene, CDR1 is LNHDA and CDR2 is SQIVND (reference sequence). The CDR3: CASTPGSASTDTQYF. CDR3 bases: TGTGCCAGTACCCCTGGGTCCGCTAGCACAGATACGCAGTATTTT. Complete variable domain (other parts from reference TRBV19 and TRBJ2-3): DGGITQSPKYLFRKEGQNVTLSCEQNLNHDAMYWYRQDPGQGLRLIYYSQIVNDFQKGDIAEGYSVSREKKESFPLTVTSAQKNPTAFYLCASTPGSASTDTQYFGPGTRLTVL.

V is TRBV30 and J is TRBJ2-3; 8 bases fit TRBD1. Germline CDR1 is GTSNPN and CDR2 is SVGIG (reference sequence). The CDR3 loop spans 12 amino acids. V gave up 3 bases and J gave up 6 bases; unmatched junction bases: 2. CDR3 in amino acids: CAWRTGADTQYF. As DNA, the CDR3 is TGTGCCTGGAGGACAGGGGCGGATACGCAGTATTTT.